This is a list of T cell receptor beta chains from one sample in a study of shared clonotypes between healthy human individuals. Assay used: immunoSEQ multiplex PCR; TCRdb lists only in-frame clones, some missing. The sample carries about 2.3 million clones, over 90% recorded once. Sequences were obtained from naive CD4+ T cells from PBMCs. These receptors all stem from a young man in good health. Some clones in this sample may be carry-over from other donors' samples. Each CDR3 is given with its conserved first and last residue.

v_gene	CDR3aa
TRBV5-1	CASSFLQGNTEAFF
TRBV6-5	CASREPGTGELFF
TRBV2	CASSGRAGGAYEQYF
TRBV11-1	CASSETSGRVYEQYF
TRBV28	CASLPPYSSYNEQFF
TRBV7-2	CASSTGRQITEAFF
TRBV5-5	CASSSTIAKQTEAFF
TRBV4-2	CASSQPGLADNEQFF
TRBV9	CASSSGTGSYEQYF
TRBV7-9	CASSGAYLRDMVRGGEQFF
TRBV28	CASSSPSPRDRVSGYTF
TRBV7-3	CASSLAGTGETQYF
TRBV28	CASRGSRRAGAAGELFF
TRBV19	CASTDPRNAQTGTGGAGELFF
TRBV1	CTSSQEKREGWYRHCPDTQYF
TRBV19	CASSLSPTPIYEQYF
TRBV5-1	CASSPWDGGDEQYF
TRBV5-4	CASRAGTGDQETQYF
TRBV7-2	CASSLRQGALEKLFF
TRBV7-2	CASSPTAVTGAGGYTF
TRBV4-1	CASSQDEGQLRGGGPQHF
TRBV2	CASSRSPGRRGDTQYF
TRBV6-1	CAAGLSYYEQYF
TRBV18	CASSQELSGANVLTF
TRBV9	CASSGGLAGGLADTQYF
TRBV29-1	CSVDRGQGSYNEQFF
TRBV19	CASSISAHTEAFF
TRBV5-4	CASSLGTSGGSYNEQFF
TRBV19	CASSVTGDPETQYF
TRBV11-2	CASSLSLVGEQFF
TRBV4-2	CASSLGSGRLAGGFYEQYF
TRBV6-1	CASRWTGVPSLHF
TRBV11-2	CASSFTSGQETQYF
TRBV7-9	CASSLQGQGGTEAFF
TRBV5-1	CASSLAGSSGANVLTF
TRBV7-2	CASSARGPVSTDTQYF
TRBV30	CAWSVFHNEQFF
TRBV2	CASSERGGGRQPQHF
TRBV28	CASSRGQGEAFF
TRBV7-2	CASSLAGFGGYGYTF
TRBV9	CASSVGPEGNQPQHF
TRBV6-1	CASSELRAGELFF
TRBV9	CASSARRTGIYNEQFF
TRBV10-3	CAIMDAGAETQYF
TRBV5-1	CASTYDATYGYTF
TRBV27	CASSPGTVTTYGYTF
TRBV7-6	CASSTGTSSMGYEQYF
TRBV12-5	CASGLEGGATEAFF
TRBV5-1	CASSITAPGESTEAFF